This T cell receptor beta chain was sequenced in a study of shared clonotypes between healthy human individuals. The trim removed 6 bases at V and 5 bases at J, leaving 6 bases unmatched. CDR1 MDHEN and CDR2 SYDVKM come from the germline V gene. The CDR3 runs 13 residues. The study's findings and limits: Clonotype sharing across a handful of donors was observed for 4% to 5.5% of naive CD4 clonotypes.

Every contributor of samples was a Caucasian grown-up residing in Nashville, Tennessee. Only in-frame clones appear in the TCRdb table, and some are missing; sequencing was by immunoSEQ multiplex PCR. The sample lists 550,000 to 850,000 clones, around 74% occurring once. This clone was seen at least ten times. Its antigen is currently unknown. Material for sequencing was memory CD4+ T cells sorted from blood. The subset: CD45RA-negative fraction. This sequence was found in a woman aged 30 to 39 in good health. J is TRBJ1-2 and V is TRBV28; 7 positions match TRBD1. The CDR3 is CASRTTGQYGYTF. The CDR3 nucleotides read TGTGCCAGCAGAACGACAGGGCAATATGGCTACACCTTC.